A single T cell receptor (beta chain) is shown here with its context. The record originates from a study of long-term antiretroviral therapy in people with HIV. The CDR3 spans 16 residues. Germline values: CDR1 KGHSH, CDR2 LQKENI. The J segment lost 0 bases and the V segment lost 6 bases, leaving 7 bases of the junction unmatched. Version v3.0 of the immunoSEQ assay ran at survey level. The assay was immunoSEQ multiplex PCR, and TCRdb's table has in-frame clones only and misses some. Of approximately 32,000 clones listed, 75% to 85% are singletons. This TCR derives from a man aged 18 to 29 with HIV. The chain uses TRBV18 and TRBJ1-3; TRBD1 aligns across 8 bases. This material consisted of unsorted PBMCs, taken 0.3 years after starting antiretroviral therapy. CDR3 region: CASSHVTGGSGNTIYF. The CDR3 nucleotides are TGTGCCAGCTCGCATGTAACAGGGGGCTCTGGAAACACCATATATTTT.